The rows below give T cell receptor beta chains drawn from one sample of a study of T cell repertoires in cytomegalovirus infection. Via MiXCR, TCRdb re-called the reads, giving one row per CDR3 protein. Here the sample spans around 290,000 distinct CDR3 sequences, roughly 24% being singletons. The sequenced material came from PBMCs. The origin of the receptors is a human donor in good health (CMV status not recorded). Some clones in this sample may be carry-over from other donors' samples. CDR3s include the opening cysteine and the closing phenylalanine or tryptophan.

v_call,j_call,cdr3_aa
TRBV5-6,TRBJ2-5,CASSLNGMSETQYF
TRBV29-1,TRBJ2-5,CSVSSETQYF
TRBV7-2,TRBJ2-4,CASSSDGTSGRSGIQYF
TRBV13,TRBJ2-6,CASSSAGRSGANVLTF
TRBV7-9,TRBJ2-1,CASSLVVSGGNEQFF
TRBV2,TRBJ1-6,CASTVIGTGDNSPLHF
TRBV10-2,TRBJ2-1,CASSGPTSGRSYNEQFF
TRBV6-5,TRBJ2-2,CASSYNTGELFF
TRBV5-6,TRBJ1-1,CASSLVGPTNTEAFF
TRBV2,TRBJ2-3,CASNGPGVNTDTQYF
TRBV20-1,TRBJ1-1,CSATRLLTGPTEAFF
TRBV3-1,TRBJ2-3,CASSQDPALSTDTQYF
TRBV12-3/TRBV12-4,TRBJ2-7,CASSFELLTDTYEQYF
TRBV6-2/TRBV6-3,TRBJ2-1,CASSTTNRNEQFF
TRBV19,TRBJ1-5,CASSRGQGYLQPQHF
TRBV27,TRBJ2-3,CASSLRGRAGQGAGDTQYF
TRBV7-2,TRBJ1-5,CASSLRMELQPQHF
TRBV14,TRBJ2-3,CASSQDGLANTQYF
TRBV9,TRBJ2-2,CASSVARTGELFF
TRBV3-1,TRBJ2-1,CASSQAGLAFYNEQFF
TRBV7-2,TRBJ1-5,CASSLGPNQPQHF
TRBV30,TRBJ1-1,CAWQGNTEAFF
TRBV7-2,TRBJ2-7,CASSLVLQSYEQYF
TRBV7-2,TRBJ2-1,CASSSSGSGGYEQFF
TRBV9,TRBJ2-2,CASSRNRDPTTGELFF
TRBV7-6,TRBJ2-3,CASTGLAGGGDTQYF
TRBV2,TRBJ2-6,CASKVQGSGANVLTF
TRBV29-1,TRBJ2-3,CSTLAGARDTQYF
TRBV7-2,TRBJ2-1,CASSLNPGSSYNEQFF
TRBV15,TRBJ2-5,CATSRDRLGPQETQYF
TRBV7-9,TRBJ1-2,CASSFRGTGYGYTF
TRBV20-1,TRBJ1-5,CSAKDPRAYGQPQHF
TRBV25-1,TRBJ2-7,CASSERGGPIKVQYF
TRBV27,TRBJ2-3,CASRPGTIVDTQYF
TRBV20-1,TRBJ1-1,CTSAGGGRAFF
TRBV11-2,TRBJ2-2,CASSLRGASGELFF
TRBV11-2,TRBJ1-2,CASSHFRDRDLGYTF